This T cell receptor beta chain was retrieved from a study of blood T cell repertoires in COVID-19. At the level of the study: Acute-phase and convalescent COVID-19 samples originated in the United States, Italy and Spain. The analysed material was cDNA or gDNA that came from T cells, B-cell-depleted T cells, or PBMCs.

Produced via immunoSEQ multiplex PCR; TCRdb's table is partial and in-frame only. This table has 150,000 to 200,000 clones, more than 65% appearing once. Unmatched junction bases numbered 9, after V lost 1 base and J lost 2 bases. The germline gives CDR1 MGHRA, CDR2 YSYEKL. The CDR3 contains 18 residues. Sequencing used peripheral blood. This sequence was found in an elderly woman with acute or convalescent COVID-19. The chain links TRBV4-1 to TRBJ1-5; TRBD1 matches at 9 bases. CDR3 coding DNA: TGCGCCAGCAGCCAAGGAGGCCTACAGGGGGCAGGCAATCAGCCCCAGCATTTT. Protein sequence: CASSQGGLQGAGNQPQHF.